Presented here are 27 T cell receptor beta chains from one specimen sequenced in a study of OX40 agonist ivuxolimab in advanced cancers. Sequenced by immunoSEQ multiplex PCR; TCRdb stores in-frame clones only, minus some. The profile covers 77,000 or so clones, with roughly 90% appearing a single time and approximately 0.8% taken by the ten largest. The source material was CD4+ or CD8+ T cells sorted from blood, sampled in a trial of the OX40 agonist ivuxolimab. These receptors were collected from an adult with an advanced solid tumor such as melanoma, head and neck, liver or kidney cancer.

V is TRBV4-2 and J is TRBJ2-5, with D perhaps being TRBD1 or TRBD2 (5 bases each). The tail of the sequence fits TRBJ2-7 better, so the J call may be wrong. Germline CDR1 reads LGHNA; CDR2 reads YNFKEQ. This CDR3 is 15 amino acids long. As DNA, the CDR3 is TGTGCCAGCAGCCGTTCGGGACCGAGCTCCTACGAGCAGTACTTC. Protein: CASSRSGPSSYEQYF.

This chain connects TRBV7-2 to TRBJ2-4; possible D gene TRBD1, 6 bases. CDR1 is SGHTA and CDR2 is FQGNSA in the germline V gene. CDR3 length: 14 amino acids. With 5 bases removed from V and 6 bases from J, the gap between germline ends came to 14 bases. CDR3 sequence: CASSTGTLVNIQYF. The CDR3 nucleotides read TGTGCCAGCAGCACAGGGACATTGGTAAACATTCAGTACTTC.

The chain recombines TRBV28 with TRBJ1-5, with D maybe TRBD1 (5 bases). The length of the CDR3 is 15 residues. The V end was cut by 4 bases, the J end by 4 bases, with 14 bases between. Germline loops: CDR1 MDHEN, CDR2 SYDVKM. The CDR3: CASSSGQGWNQPQHF. For the CDR3, the DNA is TGTGCCAGCAGTTCAGGGCAGGGATGGAATCAGCCCCAGCATTTT.

The rearrangement joins TRBV19 to TRBJ1-2; 9 bases match TRBD1. J gave up 4 bases and V 6 bases, and 6 bases lay outside the gene matches. CDR3 length equals 14 residues. Germline-derived CDR1 and CDR2 are LNHDA and SQIVND (reference sequence). The CDR3 DNA is TGTGCCAGTAGCACGGACAGGGGTGGCTATGGCTACACCTTC. Translating gives CASSTDRGGYGYTF.

This sequence joins TRBV27 and TRBJ1-2; a weak D match, TRBD1 (5 bases). Trimming stripped 8 bases from V and 2 bases from J, with 18 bases between. This CDR3 has 15 residues. From germline, CDR1 is MNHEY and CDR2 SMNVEV (reference sequence). As DNA, the CDR3 is TGTGCCAGCGGATCTCTATCCACAGGAAACTATGGCTACACCTTC. It yields the protein CASGSLSTGNYGYTF.

This sequence joins TRBV20-1 and TRBJ2-7; D assignment may be TRBD1 or TRBD2 (5 bases each). The CDR3 totals 11 residues. Per the germline V gene, CDR1 is DFQATT and CDR2 is SNEGSKA (reference sequence). CDR3 sequence reads: CSGHEGGEQYF. The CDR3 nucleotides are TGCAGCGGACATGAGGGCGGCGAGCAGTACTTC.

The chain employs TRBV27 and TRBJ2-2, with TRBD2 matching 7 bases. This CDR3 is 14 amino acids long. CDR1 is MNHEY, CDR2 SMNVEV, per germline (reference sequence). The junction had 7 bases not matched to a gene; V was cut back by 5 bases and J by 7 bases. The DNA of the CDR3 is TGTGCCAGCAGTACCCAGCGGGATAACGGGGAGCTGTTTTTT. Amino acid sequence: CASSTQRDNGELFF.

This rearrangement joins TRBV10-3 to TRBJ2-7; 9 nucleotides line up with TRBD2. There are 14 residues in the CDR3. The J segment lost 0 bases and the V segment lost 6 bases, leaving 3 bases of the junction unmatched. From germline, CDR1 is ENHRY and CDR2 SYGVKD. CDR3 sequence (DNA): TGTGCCATCAGCAGGACTAGCGACTCCTACGAGCAGTACTTC. Translation: CAISRTSDSYEQYF.

This clone was recorded a few times. The chain employs TRBV5-5 and TRBJ2-7; a weak D match, TRBD2 (6 bases). The CDR3 has 14 residues. V was pared by 5 bases and J by 2 bases, with 14 bases between. Germline CDR1 is SGHKS and CDR2 is YYEKEE (reference sequence). The CDR3 region has the DNA TGTGCCAGCAGACTGGGCGGAGGGGCCTACGAGCAGTACTTC. It is translated as CASRLGGGAYEQYF.

This chain uses TRBV12-5 with TRBJ2-7; unclear D gene. The CDR3 covers 13 residues. The V end lost 0 bases, the J end lost 3 bases, and 6 bases lay between the germline ends. Germline CDR1 LGHNT, CDR2 FRNRAP. The CDR3 here is CASGLVNGYEQYF. CDR3 nucleotide sequence: TGTGCTAGTGGTTTGGTAAATGGCTACGAGCAGTACTTC.

The chain recombines TRBV6-6 with TRBJ2-2; no clear D gene. V lost 0 bases and J lost 7, with 6 bases in between. This CDR3 spans 13 amino acids. CDR1 is MNHNY and CDR2 is SVGAGI in the germline V gene (reference sequence). The CDR3 coding sequence is TGTGCCAGCAGTTACTCGATACGCGGGGAGCTGTTTTTT. This codes for CASSYSIRGELFF.

The chain carries TRBV2 and TRBJ1-2; 9 nucleotides align to TRBD1. With V trimmed by 5 bases and J by 8 bases, 12 bases remained unmatched. CDR1 is SNHLY, CDR2 FYNNEI, per germline. This CDR3 comprises 15 residues. The CDR3 reads CASSWTPGQGVGYTF. The CDR3, as DNA: TGTGCCAGCAGTTGGACACCGGGACAGGGCGTAGGCTACACCTTC.

This chain uses TRBV30 with TRBJ1-1, with D possibly TRBD1 on 6 matching bases. Germline V CDR1 and CDR2: GTSNPN, SVGIG (reference sequence). Between the trimmed V and J ends, which lost 4 bases and 3 bases, there was a span of 15 bases. This CDR3 contains 14 residues. CDR3 protein: CAWKWGGADTEAFF. The CDR3 nucleotides read TGTGCCTGGAAATGGGGGGGGGCGGACACTGAAGCTTTCTTT.

The V gene is TRBV9, the J gene TRBJ2-2; TRBD1 matches at 8 bases. Per germline, CDR1 SGDLS and CDR2 YYNGEE. This CDR3 spans 16 amino acids. J was trimmed by 5 bases and V by 4 bases; bases with no gene match: 10. CDR3 sequence: CASSPRTGFGTGELFF. The CDR3 bases are TGTGCCAGCAGCCCGCGGACAGGGTTTGGGACCGGGGAGCTGTTTTTT.

This clone appeared a few times. This chain uses TRBV11-2 with TRBJ1-2; no clear D. The CDR3 loop spans 14 amino acids. V lost 0 bases and J lost 12, with 17 bases in between. Per the germline V gene, CDR1 is SGHAT and CDR2 is FQNNGV. CDR3 residues: CASSLDGPRGIDTF. CDR3 bases: TGTGCCAGCAGCTTAGATGGCCCCCGGGGAATTGACACCTTC. Full variable domain (rest looked up from reference TRBV11-2 and TRBJ1-2): EAGVAQSPRYKIIEKRQSVAFWCNPISGHATLYWYQQILGQGPKLLIQFQNNGVVDDSQLPKDRFSAERLKGVDSTLKIQPAKLEDSAVYLCASSLDGPRGIDTFGSGTRLTVV.

V is TRBV5-4 and J is TRBJ1-2, with 7 bases aligning to TRBD1. With 4 bases clipped from V and 5 bases from J, the junction kept 8 bases outside the gene matches. Germline CDR1 and CDR2: SGHNT and YYREEE (reference sequence). The CDR3 runs to 14 residues. The CDR3 DNA is TGTGCCAGCAGCGCCACAGGGGAAGGTTATGGCTACACCTTC. Its translation is CASSATGEGYGYTF.

The CDR3 region is CASSLYGVDVNTEAFF. DNA of the CDR3: TGTGCCAGCAGCTTGTATGGGGTGGATGTGAACACTGAAGCTTTCTTT. The rearrangement joins TRBV7-8 to TRBJ1-1; D not certain. Per germline, CDR1 SGHVS and CDR2 FQNEAQ. The germline V and J ends were trimmed by 3 bases and 0 bases, with 14 bases remaining between them. The CDR3 extends over 16 amino acids.

The rearrangement links TRBV21-1 to TRBJ2-3. TRBV21-1 is labeled a pseudogene. The CDR3 is made up of 11 amino acids. CDR3 sequence reads: CASSNTDTQYF. The CDR3 coding sequence is TGTGCCAGCAGCAACACAGATACGCAGTATTTT.

This clone was counted a single time. The chain uses TRBV19 and TRBJ2-6; D is uncertain. Germline V gene sequence: CDR1 LNHDA, CDR2 SQIVND (reference sequence). This CDR3 spans 14 amino acids. The ends were cut back, 4 bases at V and 0 bases at J, with 4 bases in the middle. In DNA form, the CDR3 reads TGTGCCAGTAGTAGCCGCTCTGGGGCCAACGTCCTGACTTTC. Protein sequence: CASSSRSGANVLTF.

The chain employs TRBV14 and TRBJ2-2, with no clear D. The germline V gene has CDR1 SGHDN and CDR2 FVKESK. The ends were cut back, 0 bases at V and 9 bases at J, with 14 bases in the middle. This CDR3 is built from 15 residues. The CDR3, as DNA: TGTGCCAGCAGCCAAGATTCCCTAGATTTACGGGAGCTGTTTTTT. Translating it yields CASSQDSLDLRELFF.

This clone has just a few counts. This chain uses TRBV2 with TRBJ1-2; no definite D call. V dropped 2 bases and J dropped 6 bases, with 7 bases sitting between them. The germline V gene encodes CDR1 SNHLY and CDR2 FYNNEI. The CDR3 spans 12 residues. The CDR3, as DNA: TGTGCCAGCAGTGAAAGGAAACATGGCTACACCTTC. It specifies CASSERKHGYTF. The whole variable domain, remainder taken from reference TRBV2 and TRBJ1-2, is EPEVTQTPSHQVTQMGQEVILRCVPISNHLYFYWYRQILGQKVEFLVSFYNNEISEKSEIFDDQFSVERPDGSNFTLKIRSTKLEDSAMYFCASSERKHGYTFGSGTRLTVV.

CDR3 coding DNA: TGTGCCAGTAGTTTATACAGGGGGTTCAATCAGCCCCAGCATTTT. Its translation is CASSLYRGFNQPQHF. The chain joins TRBV19 to TRBJ1-5; 8 bases are a match to TRBD1. Per the germline V gene, CDR1 is LNHDA and CDR2 is SQIVND (reference sequence). There are 15 residues in the CDR3. Trimming removed 5 bases from V and 3 bases from J; junction bases left unmatched: 6. Together with reference TRBV19 and TRBJ1-5, the CDR3 gives the full variable domain: DGGITQSPKYLFRKEGQNVTLSCEQNLNHDAMYWYRQDPGQGLRLIYYSQIVNDFQKGDIAEGYSVSREKKESFPLTVTSAQKNPTAFYLCASSLYRGFNQPQHFGDGTRLSIL.

The chain combines TRBV6-5 with TRBJ2-1, with TRBD2 matching over 7 bases. V lost 5 bases, J lost 10 bases, and 5 bases stayed unmatched. Germline CDR1 is MNHEY and CDR2 is SVGAGI. The CDR3 is 12 residues long. The chain's CDR3 is CASSRMGGEQFF. The CDR3 coding sequence is TGTGCCAGCAGTAGGATGGGGGGGGAGCAGTTCTTC.

This clone was found once. The gene calls are TRBV7-9 and TRBJ1-1; D gene uncertain. Germline assignment: CDR1 SEHNR and CDR2 FQNEAQ (reference sequence). V was cut by 1 base and J by 1 base, with 4 bases left in between. This CDR3 region has 13 residues. The CDR3 region has the DNA TGTGCCAGCAGCTTAGACAGGAACACTGAAGCTTTCTTT. Protein sequence: CASSLDRNTEAFF.

This clone was counted a single time. The rearrangement uses TRBV2 and TRBJ1-2; the D gene is possibly TRBD1 (6 bases). V was clipped by 6 bases and J by 2 bases, with 10 bases between them. The CDR3 has 13 amino acids. From germline, CDR1 is SNHLY and CDR2 FYNNEI. The CDR3 here is CASSLTGNYGYTF. The CDR3 DNA follows: TGTGCCAGCAGCCTGACAGGAAACTATGGCTACACCTTC.

The chain couples TRBV12-5 to TRBJ1-5; D remains ambiguous. The V and J ends lost 2 bases and 3 bases respectively, with 17 bases between them. The CDR3 totals 17 residues. Germline V gene sequence: CDR1 LGHNT, CDR2 FRNRAP. The CDR3 is CASGLSVFGSDNQPQHF. DNA of the CDR3: TGTGCTAGTGGTTTGAGTGTTTTCGGCTCTGACAATCAGCCCCAGCATTTT.

The J gene is TRBJ1-1, the V gene TRBV6-1; unclear D gene. This CDR3 region has 15 residues. Trimming left V 4 bases short and J 1 base short, with 13 bases between. CDR1 and CDR2 (germline): MNHNS, SASEGT. The DNA of the CDR3 is TGTGCCAGCAGTGTCGAACAGTACGGGAACACTGAAGCTTTCTTT. It translates to CASSVEQYGNTEAFF.